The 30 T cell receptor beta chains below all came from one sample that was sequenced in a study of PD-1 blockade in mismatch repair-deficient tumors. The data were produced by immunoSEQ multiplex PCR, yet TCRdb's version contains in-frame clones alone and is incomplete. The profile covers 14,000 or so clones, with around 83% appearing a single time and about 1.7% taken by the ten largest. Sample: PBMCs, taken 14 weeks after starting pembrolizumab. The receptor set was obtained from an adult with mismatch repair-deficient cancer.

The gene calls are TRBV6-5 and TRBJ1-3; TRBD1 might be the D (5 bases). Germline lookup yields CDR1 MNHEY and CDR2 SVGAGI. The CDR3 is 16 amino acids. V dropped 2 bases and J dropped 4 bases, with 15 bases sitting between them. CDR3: CASSYRVGPRGNTIYF. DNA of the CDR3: TGTGCCAGCAGTTACAGAGTGGGGCCCCGAGGAAACACCATATATTTT.

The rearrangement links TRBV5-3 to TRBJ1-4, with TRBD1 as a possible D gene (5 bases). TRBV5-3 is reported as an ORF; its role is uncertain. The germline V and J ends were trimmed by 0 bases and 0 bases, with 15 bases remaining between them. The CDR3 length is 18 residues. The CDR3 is CARSLGTRGLATNEKLFF. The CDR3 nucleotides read TGTGCCAGAAGCTTGGGGACAAGGGGACTCGCAACTAATGAAAAACTGTTTTTT.

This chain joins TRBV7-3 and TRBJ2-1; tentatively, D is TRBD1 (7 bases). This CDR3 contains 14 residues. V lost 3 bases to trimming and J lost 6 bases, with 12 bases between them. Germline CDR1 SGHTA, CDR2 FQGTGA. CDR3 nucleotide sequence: TGTGCCAGCAGCTTGGGGCAGGGGGGCAATGAGCAGTTCTTC. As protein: CASSLGQGGNEQFF.

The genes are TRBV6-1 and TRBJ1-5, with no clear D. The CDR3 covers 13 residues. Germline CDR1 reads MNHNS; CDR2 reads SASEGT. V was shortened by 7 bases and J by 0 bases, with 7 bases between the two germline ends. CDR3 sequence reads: CASTVYSNQPQHF. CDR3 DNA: TGTGCCAGCACGGTCTATAGCAATCAGCCCCAGCATTTT.

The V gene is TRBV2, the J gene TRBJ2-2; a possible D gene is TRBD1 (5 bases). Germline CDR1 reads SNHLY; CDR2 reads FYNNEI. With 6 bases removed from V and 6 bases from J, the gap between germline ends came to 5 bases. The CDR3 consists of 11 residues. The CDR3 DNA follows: TGTGCCAGCAGAGGGGCCGGGGAGCTGTTTTTT. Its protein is CASRGAGELFF.

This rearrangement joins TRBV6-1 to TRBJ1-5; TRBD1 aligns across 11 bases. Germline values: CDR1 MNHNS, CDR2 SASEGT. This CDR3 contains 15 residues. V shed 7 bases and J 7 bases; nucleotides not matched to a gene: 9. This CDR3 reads CASIWTGGAKQPQHF. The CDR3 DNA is TGTGCCAGCATTTGGACAGGGGGCGCAAAACAGCCCCAGCATTTT.

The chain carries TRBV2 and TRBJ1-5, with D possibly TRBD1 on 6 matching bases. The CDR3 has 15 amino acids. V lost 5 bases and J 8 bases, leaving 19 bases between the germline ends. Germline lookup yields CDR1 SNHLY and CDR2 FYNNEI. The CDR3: CASSRRGHQGEPQHF. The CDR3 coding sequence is TGTGCCAGCAGTCGTAGGGGACATCAAGGGGAGCCCCAGCATTTT.

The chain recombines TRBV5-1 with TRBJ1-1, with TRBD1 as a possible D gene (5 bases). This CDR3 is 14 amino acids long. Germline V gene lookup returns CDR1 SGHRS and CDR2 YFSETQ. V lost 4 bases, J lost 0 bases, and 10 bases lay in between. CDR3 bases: TGCGCCAGCAGCGGGGAGGGACTGAACACTGAAGCTTTCTTT. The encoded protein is CASSGEGLNTEAFF.

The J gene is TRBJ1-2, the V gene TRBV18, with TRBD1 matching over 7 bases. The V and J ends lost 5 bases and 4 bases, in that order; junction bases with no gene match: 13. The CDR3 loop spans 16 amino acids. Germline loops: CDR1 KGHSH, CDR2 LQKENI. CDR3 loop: CASSSRTGQRTYGYTF. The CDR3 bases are TGTGCCAGCTCATCTCGTACGGGACAGCGGACCTATGGCTACACCTTC.

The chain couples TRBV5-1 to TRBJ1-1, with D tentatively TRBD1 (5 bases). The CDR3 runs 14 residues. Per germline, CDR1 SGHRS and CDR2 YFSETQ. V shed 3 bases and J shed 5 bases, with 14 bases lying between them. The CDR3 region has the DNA TGCGCCAGCAGCTGGGGGGTTTCAGGTACTGAAGCTTTCTTT. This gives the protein CASSWGVSGTEAFF.

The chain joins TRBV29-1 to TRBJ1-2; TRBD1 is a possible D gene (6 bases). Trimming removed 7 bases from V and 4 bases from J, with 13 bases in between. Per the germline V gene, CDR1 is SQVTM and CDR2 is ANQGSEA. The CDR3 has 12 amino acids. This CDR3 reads CSAGQHGYGYTF. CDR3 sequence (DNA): TGCAGCGCCGGACAGCATGGCTATGGCTACACCTTC.

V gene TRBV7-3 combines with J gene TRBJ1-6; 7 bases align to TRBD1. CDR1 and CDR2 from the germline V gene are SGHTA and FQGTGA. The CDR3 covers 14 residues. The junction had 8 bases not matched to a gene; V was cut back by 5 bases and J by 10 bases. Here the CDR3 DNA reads TGTGCCAGCAGCCTGGGACAGAACCTATCACCCCTCCACTTT. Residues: CASSLGQNLSPLHF. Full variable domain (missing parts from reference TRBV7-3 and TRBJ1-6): GAGVSQTPSNKVTEKGKYVELRCDPISGHTALYWYRQSLGQGPEFLIYFQGTGAADDSGLPNDRFFAVRPEGSVSTLKIQRTERGDSAVYLCASSLGQNLSPLHFGNGTRLTVT.

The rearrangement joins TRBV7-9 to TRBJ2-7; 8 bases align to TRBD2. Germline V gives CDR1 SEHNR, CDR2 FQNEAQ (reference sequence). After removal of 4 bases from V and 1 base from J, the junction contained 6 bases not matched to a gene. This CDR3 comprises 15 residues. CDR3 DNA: TGTGCCAGCAGCTCCGAAGCGGGAGTTTCCTACGAGCAGTACTTC. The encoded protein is CASSSEAGVSYEQYF.

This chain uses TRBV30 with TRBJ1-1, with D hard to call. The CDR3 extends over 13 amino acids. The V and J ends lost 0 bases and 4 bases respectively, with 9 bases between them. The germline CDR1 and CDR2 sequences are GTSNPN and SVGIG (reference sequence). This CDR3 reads CAWSVSERTEAFF. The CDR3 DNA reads TGTGCCTGGAGTGTATCGGAGCGCACTGAAGCTTTCTTT.

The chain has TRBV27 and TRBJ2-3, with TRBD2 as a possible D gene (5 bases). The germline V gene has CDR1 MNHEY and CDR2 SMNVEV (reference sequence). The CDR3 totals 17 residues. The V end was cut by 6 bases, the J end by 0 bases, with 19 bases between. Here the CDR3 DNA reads TGTGCCAGCAGCCCTTGGGCGGGTATCCTTAGCACAGATACGCAGTATTTT. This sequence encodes CASSPWAGILSTDTQYF.

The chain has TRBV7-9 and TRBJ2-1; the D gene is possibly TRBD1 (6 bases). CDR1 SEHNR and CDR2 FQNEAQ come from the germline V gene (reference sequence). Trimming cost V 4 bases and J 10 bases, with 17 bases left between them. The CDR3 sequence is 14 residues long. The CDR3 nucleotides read TGTGCCAGCAGCTCGACGATACGACAGGAAGAGCAGTTCTTC. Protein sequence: CASSSTIRQEEQFF.

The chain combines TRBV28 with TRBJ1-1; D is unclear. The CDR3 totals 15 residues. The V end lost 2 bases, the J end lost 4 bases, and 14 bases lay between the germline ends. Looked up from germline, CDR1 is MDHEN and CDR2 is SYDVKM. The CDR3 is CASSLERVMITEAFF. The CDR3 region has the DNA TGTGCCAGCAGTTTAGAGAGGGTTATGATCACTGAAGCTTTCTTT.

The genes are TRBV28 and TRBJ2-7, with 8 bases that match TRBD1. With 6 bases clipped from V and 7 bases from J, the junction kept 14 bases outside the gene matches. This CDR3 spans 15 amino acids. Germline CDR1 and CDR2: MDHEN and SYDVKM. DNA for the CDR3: TGTGCCAGCAGACCTCCAGGGGGCCTCGCGTGGGAGCAGTACTTC. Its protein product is CASRPPGGLAWEQYF.

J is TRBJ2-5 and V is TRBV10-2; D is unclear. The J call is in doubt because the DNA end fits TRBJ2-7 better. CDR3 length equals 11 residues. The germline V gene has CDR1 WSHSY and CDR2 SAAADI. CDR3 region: CASSDGYEQYF. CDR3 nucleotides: TGCGCCAGCAGTGATGGTTACGAGCAGTACTTC.

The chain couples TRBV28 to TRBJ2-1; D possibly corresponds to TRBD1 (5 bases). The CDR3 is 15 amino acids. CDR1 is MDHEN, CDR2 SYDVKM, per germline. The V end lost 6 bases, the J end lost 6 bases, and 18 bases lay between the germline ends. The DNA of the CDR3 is TGTGCCAGCAGCCGCCCCCCTTTCAGGGCCAATGAGCAGTTCTTC. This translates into CASSRPPFRANEQFF.

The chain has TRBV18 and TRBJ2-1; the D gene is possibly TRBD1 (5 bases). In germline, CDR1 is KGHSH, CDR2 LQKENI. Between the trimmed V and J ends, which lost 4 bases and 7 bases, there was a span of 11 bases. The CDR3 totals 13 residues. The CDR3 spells CASSLSKGNEQFF. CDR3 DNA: TGTGCCAGCTCACTTAGCAAGGGGAATGAGCAGTTCTTC.

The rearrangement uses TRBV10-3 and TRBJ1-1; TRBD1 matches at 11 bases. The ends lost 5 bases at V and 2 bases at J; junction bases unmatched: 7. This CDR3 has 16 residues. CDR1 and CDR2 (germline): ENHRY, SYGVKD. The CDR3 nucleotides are TGTGCCATCAGTCCGGGACAGGGGGTTCTAAACACTGAAGCTTTCTTT. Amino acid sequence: CAISPGQGVLNTEAFF.

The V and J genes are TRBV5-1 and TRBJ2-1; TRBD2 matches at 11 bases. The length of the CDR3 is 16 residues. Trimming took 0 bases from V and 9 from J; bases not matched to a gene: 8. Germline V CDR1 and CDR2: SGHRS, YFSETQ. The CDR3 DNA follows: TGCGCCAGCAGCTTGGAGGCTAGCGGGAGGTGGGGTGAGCAGTTCTTC. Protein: CASSLEASGRWGEQFF.

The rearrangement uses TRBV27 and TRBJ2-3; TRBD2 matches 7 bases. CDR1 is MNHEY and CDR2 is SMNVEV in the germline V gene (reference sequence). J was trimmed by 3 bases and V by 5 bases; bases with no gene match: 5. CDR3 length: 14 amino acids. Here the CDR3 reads CASSRDYRTDTQYF. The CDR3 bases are TGTGCCAGCAGTCGGGACTATCGGACAGATACGCAGTATTTT.

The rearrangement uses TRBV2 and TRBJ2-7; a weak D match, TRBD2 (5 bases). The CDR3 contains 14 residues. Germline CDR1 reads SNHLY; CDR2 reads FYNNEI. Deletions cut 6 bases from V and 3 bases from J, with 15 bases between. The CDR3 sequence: CASSVTRILYEQYF. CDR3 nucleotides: TGTGCCAGCAGCGTTACTAGAATTCTCTACGAGCAGTACTTC.

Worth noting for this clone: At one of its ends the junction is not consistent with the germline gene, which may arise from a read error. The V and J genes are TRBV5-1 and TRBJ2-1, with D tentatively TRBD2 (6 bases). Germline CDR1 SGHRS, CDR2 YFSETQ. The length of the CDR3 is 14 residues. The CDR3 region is CASSAGDSSNEQFF. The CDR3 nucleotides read TGCGCCAGCAGCGCTGGGGACTCCTCCAATGAGCAGTTCTTC.

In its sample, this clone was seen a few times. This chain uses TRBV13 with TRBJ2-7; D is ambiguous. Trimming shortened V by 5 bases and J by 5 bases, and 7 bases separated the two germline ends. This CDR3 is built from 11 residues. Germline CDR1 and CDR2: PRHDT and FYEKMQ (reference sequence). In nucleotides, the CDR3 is TGTGCCAGCAGCCTGGGCGACGAGCAGTACTTC. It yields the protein CASSLGDEQYF.

The CDR3 protein is CASRVEGANTEAFF. The CDR3 region has the DNA TGCGCCAGCAGGGTAGAAGGGGCGAACACTGAAGCTTTCTTT. The rearrangement links TRBV5-1 to TRBJ1-1, with D perhaps matching TRBD1 (5 bases). V was cut by 5 bases and J by 1 base, with 12 bases left in between. Per the germline V gene, CDR1 is SGHRS and CDR2 is YFSETQ. The CDR3 consists of 14 residues.

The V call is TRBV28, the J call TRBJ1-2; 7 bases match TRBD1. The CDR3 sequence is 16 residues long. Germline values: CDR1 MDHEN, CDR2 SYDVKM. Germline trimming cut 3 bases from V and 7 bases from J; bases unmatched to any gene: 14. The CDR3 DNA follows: TGTGCCAGCAGTTTCGGCGACAGGGTAGCCCGTCTTGGCTACACCTTC. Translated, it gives CASSFGDRVARLGYTF.

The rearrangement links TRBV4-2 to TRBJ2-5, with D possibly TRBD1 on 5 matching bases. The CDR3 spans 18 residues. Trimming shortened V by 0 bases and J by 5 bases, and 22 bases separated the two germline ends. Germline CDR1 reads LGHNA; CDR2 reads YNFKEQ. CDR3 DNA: TGTGCCAGCAGCCAAGATAGGGGCGGCCGAGCCCGGGTGGAGACCCAGTACTTC. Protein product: CASSQDRGGRARVETQYF.